This TCR beta chain was recorded in a study of T cell repertoires in ileal Crohn's disease. As for the study in general: Approximately 32% were active smokers at surgery; median disease duration was almost 8 years. The M6 sample came from neoterminal ileum during colonoscopy after surgery.

Study-level findings and limits: The median delay to postoperative endoscopy was around 6.4 months.

TCRdb's copy holds only in-frame clones and misses some; the assay was immunoSEQ multiplex PCR. The sample records 950 to 1,500 clones, over 80% being singletons. About this clone itself: Its matching antigen is unknown.

The time point denotes: neoterminal ileum biopsy at postoperative endoscopy, about 6 months after surgery. There are 15 residues in the CDR3. Trimming took 4 bases from V and 6 from J; bases not matched to a gene: 7. Germline values: CDR1 SGHRS, CDR2 YFSETQ. This clonotype was obtained from an adult with Crohn's disease. Sequenced input: ileal tissue. The chain recombines TRBV5-1 with TRBJ1-5, with 10 bases fitting TRBD1. Here the CDR3 DNA reads TGCGCCAGCAGCGACGGACAGGGGGAATCTCAGCCCCAGCATTTT. The encoded protein is CASSDGQGESQPQHF. Combining the CDR3 with reference TRBV5-1 and TRBJ1-5 gives the whole variable domain KAGVTQTPRYLIKTRGQQVTLSCSPISGHRSVSWYQQTPGQGLQFLFEYFSETQRNKGNFPGRFSGRQFSNSRSEMNVSTLELGDSALYLCASSDGQGESQPQHFGDGTRLSIL.